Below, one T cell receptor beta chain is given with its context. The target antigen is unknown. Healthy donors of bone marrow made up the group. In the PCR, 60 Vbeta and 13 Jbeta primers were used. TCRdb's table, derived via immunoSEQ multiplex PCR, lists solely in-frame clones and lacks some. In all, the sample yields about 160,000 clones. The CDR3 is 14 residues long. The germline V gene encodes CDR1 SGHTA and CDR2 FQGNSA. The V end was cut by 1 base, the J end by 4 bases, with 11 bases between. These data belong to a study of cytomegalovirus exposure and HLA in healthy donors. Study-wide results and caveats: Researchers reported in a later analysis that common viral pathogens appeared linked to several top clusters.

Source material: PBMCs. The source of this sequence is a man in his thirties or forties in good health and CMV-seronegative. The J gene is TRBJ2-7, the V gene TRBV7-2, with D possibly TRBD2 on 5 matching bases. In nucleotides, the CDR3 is TGTGCCAGCAGCTTAGGGACCGGGGTATACGAGCAGTACTTC. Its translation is CASSLGTGVYEQYF.